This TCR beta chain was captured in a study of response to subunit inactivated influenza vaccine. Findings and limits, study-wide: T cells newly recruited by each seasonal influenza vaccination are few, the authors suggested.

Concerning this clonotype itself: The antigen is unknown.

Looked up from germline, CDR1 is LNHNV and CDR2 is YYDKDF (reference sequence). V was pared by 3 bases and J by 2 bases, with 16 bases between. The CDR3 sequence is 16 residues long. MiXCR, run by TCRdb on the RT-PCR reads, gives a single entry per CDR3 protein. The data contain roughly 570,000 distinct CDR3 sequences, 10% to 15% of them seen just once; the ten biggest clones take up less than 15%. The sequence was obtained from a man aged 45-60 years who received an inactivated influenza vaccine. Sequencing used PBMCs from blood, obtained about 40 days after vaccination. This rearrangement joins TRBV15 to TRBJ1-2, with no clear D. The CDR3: CATSRAGGPLNYGYTF. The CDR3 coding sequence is TGTGCCACCAGCAGGGCGGGAGGGCCACTAAACTATGGCTACACCTTC.